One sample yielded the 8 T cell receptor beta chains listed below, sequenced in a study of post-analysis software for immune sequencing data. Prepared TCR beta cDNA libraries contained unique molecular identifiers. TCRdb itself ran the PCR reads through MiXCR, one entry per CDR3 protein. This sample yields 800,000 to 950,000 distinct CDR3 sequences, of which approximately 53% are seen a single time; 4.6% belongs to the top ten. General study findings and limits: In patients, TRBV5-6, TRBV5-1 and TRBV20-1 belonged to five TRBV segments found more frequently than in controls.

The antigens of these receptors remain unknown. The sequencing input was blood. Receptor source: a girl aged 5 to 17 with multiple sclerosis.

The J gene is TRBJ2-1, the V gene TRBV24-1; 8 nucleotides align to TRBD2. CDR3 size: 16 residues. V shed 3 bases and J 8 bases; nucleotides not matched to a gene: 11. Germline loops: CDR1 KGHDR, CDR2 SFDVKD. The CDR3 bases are TGTGCCACCAGTGATCCTTCCGGGACTAGAAGGGATGAGCAGTTCTTC. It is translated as CATSDPSGTRRDEQFF.

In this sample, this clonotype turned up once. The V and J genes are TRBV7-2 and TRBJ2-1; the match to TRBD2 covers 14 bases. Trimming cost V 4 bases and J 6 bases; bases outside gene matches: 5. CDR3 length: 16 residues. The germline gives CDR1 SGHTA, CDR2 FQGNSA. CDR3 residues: CASSSPGTSGSNEQFF. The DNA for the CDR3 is TGTGCCAGCAGCTCGCCCGGGACTAGCGGGAGCAATGAGCAGTTCTTC. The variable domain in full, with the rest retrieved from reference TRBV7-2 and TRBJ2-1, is GAGVSQSPSNKVTEKGKDVELRCDPISGHTALYWYRQSLGQGLEFLIYFQGNSAPDKSGLPSDRFSAERTGGSVSTLTIQRTQQEDSAVYLCASSSPGTSGSNEQFFGPGTRLTVL.

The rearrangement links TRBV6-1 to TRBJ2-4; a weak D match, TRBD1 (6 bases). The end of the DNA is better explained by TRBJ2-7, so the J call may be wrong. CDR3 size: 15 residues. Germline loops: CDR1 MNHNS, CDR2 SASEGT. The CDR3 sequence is CASTRTGFSSYEQYF. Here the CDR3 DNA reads TGTGCCAGCACTAGAACAGGGTTCAGCTCCTACGAGCAGTACTTC.

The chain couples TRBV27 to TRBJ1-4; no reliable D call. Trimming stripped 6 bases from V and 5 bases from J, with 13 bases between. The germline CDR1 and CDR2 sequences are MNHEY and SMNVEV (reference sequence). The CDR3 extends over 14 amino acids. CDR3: CASRSATENEKLFF. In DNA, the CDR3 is TGTGCCAGCAGGTCGGCGACGGAGAATGAAAAACTGTTTTTT.

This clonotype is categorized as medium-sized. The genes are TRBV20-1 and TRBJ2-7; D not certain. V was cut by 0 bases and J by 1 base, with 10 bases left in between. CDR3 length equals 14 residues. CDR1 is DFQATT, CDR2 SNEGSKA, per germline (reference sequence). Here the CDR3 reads CSARDLKESYEQYF. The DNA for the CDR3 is TGCAGTGCTAGAGATCTTAAGGAATCCTACGAGCAGTACTTC.

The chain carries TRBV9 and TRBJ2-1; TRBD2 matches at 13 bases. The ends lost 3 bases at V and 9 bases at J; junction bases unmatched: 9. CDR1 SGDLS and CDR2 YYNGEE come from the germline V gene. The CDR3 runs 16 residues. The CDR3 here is CASSDSLAGGLGEQFF. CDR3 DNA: TGTGCCAGCAGCGACTCACTAGCGGGAGGGCTCGGTGAGCAGTTCTTC.

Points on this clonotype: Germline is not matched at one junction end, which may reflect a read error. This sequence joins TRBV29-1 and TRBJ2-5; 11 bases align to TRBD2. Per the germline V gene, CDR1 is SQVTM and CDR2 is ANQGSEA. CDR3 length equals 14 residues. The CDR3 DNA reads TGCGGCGTTCAGACTAGCGGGACCCAAGAGACCCAGTACTTC. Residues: CGVQTSGTQETQYF.

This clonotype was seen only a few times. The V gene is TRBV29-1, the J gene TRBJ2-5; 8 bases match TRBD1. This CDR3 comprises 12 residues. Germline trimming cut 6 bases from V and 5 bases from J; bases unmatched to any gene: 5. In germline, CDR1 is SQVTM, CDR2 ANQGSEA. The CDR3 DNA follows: TGCAGCGTGCCTCAGGGGGCGGAGACCCAGTACTTC. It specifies CSVPQGAETQYF.